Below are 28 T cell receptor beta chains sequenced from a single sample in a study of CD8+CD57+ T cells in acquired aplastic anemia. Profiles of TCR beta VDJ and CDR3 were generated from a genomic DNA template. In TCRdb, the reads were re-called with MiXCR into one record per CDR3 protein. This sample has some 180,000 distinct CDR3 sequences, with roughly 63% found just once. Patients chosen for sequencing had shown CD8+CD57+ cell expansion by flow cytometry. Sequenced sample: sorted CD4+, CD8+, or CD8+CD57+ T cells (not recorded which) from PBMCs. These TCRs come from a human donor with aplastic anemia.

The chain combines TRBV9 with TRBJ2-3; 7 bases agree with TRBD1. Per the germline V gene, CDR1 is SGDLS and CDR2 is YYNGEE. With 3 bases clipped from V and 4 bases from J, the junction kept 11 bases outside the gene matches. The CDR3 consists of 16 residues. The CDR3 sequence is CASSATTGLYPDTQYF. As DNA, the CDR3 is TGTGCCAGCAGCGCGACGACAGGGTTATATCCAGATACGCAGTATTTT.

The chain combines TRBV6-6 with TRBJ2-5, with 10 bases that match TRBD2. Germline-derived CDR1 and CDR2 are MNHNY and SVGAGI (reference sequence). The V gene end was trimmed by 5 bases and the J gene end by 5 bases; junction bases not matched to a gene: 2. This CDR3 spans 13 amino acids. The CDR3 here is CASSVTSGETQYF. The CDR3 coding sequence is TGTGCCAGCAGTGTGACTAGCGGGGAGACCCAGTACTTC.

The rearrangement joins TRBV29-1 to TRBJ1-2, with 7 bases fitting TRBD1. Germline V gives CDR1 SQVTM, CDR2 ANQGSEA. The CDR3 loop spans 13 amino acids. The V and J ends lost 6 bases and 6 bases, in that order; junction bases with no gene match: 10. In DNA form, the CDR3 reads TGCAGCGTAGGTGGACAGGCGACTAATGGCTACACCTTC. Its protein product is CSVGGQATNGYTF.

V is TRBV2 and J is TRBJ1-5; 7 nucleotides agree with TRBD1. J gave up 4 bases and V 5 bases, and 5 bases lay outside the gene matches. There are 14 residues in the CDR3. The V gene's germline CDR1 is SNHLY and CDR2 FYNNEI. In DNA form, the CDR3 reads TGTGCCAGCAGTACACAGGGGAGTAATCAGCCCCAGCATTTT. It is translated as CASSTQGSNQPQHF.

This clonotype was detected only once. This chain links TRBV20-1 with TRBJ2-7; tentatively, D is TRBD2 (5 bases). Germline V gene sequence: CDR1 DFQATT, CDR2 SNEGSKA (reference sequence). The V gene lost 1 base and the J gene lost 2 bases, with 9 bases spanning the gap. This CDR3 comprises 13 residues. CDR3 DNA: TGCAGTGCTAGAGGGCTAGCCACCTACGAGCAGTACTTC. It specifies CSARGLATYEQYF.

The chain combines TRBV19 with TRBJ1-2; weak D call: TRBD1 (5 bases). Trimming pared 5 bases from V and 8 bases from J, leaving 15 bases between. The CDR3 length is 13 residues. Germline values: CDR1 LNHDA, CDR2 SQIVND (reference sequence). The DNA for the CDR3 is TGTGCCAGTAGTGCCCGGGGCAGACGGGGCTACACCTTC. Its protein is CASSARGRRGYTF.

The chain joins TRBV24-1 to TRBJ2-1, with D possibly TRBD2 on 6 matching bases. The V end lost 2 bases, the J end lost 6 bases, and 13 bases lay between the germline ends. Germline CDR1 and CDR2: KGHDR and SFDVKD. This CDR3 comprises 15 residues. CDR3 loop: CATSDSMGRTNEQFF. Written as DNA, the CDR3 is TGTGCCACCAGTGATTCGATGGGGAGGACCAATGAGCAGTTCTTC.

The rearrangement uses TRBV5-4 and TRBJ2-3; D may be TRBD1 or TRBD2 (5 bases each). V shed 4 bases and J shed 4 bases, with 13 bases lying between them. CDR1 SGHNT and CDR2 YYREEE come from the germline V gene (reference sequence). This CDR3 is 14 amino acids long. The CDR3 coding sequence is TGTGCCAGCAGCCCAGGGACCCTCGCAGATACGCAGTATTTT. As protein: CASSPGTLADTQYF.

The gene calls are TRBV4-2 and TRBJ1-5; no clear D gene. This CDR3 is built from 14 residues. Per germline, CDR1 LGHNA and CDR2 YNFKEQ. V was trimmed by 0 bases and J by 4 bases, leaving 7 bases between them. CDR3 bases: TGTGCCAGCAGCCAAGATAGTGGGAATCAGCCCCAGCATTTT. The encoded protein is CASSQDSGNQPQHF.

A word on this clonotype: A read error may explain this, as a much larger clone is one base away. Here the CDR3 DNA reads TGTGCCAGCAGCGAGGCCCCTTGGGACAACTGTGGCTACACCTTC. This translates into CASSEAPWDNCGYTF. The V call is TRBV13, the J call TRBJ1-2, with a possible D match to TRBD1 (6 bases). This CDR3 spans 15 amino acids. Germline CDR1 and CDR2: PRHDT and FYEKMQ (reference sequence).

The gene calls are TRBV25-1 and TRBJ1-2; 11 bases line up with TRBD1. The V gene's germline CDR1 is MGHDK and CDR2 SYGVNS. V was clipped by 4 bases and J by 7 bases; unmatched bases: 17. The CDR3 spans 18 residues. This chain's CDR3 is CASSARDRDRGLYGGYTF. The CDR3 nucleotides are TGTGCCAGCAGTGCTAGAGATAGGGACAGGGGGTTATACGGTGGCTACACCTTC.

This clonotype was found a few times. This chain's CDR3 is CASSPLLGSYTF. The CDR3 DNA is TGTGCCAGTAGTCCTCTCCTCGGGAGCTACACCTTC. The chain links TRBV19 to TRBJ1-2, with D uncertain. The CDR3 sequence is 12 residues long. Germline V gene data show CDR1 as LNHDA and CDR2 as SQIVND (reference sequence). Trimming stripped 5 bases from V and 9 bases from J, with 13 bases between. Together with reference TRBV19 and TRBJ1-2, the CDR3 gives the full variable domain: DGGITQSPKYLFRKEGQNVTLSCEQNLNHDAMYWYRQDPGQGLRLIYYSQIVNDFQKGDIAEGYSVSREKKESFPLTVTSAQKNPTAFYLCASSPLLGSYTFGSGTRLTVV.

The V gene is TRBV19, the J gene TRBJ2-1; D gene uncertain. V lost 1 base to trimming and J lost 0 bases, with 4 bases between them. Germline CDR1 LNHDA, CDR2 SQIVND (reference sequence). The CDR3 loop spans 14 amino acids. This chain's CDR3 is CASSIGGSYNEQFF. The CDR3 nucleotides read TGTGCCAGTAGTATAGGGGGCTCCTACAATGAGCAGTTCTTC. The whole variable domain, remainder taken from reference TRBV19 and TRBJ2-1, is DGGITQSPKYLFRKEGQNVTLSCEQNLNHDAMYWYRQDPGQGLRLIYYSQIVNDFQKGDIAEGYSVSREKKESFPLTVTSAQKNPTAFYLCASSIGGSYNEQFFGPGTRLTVL.

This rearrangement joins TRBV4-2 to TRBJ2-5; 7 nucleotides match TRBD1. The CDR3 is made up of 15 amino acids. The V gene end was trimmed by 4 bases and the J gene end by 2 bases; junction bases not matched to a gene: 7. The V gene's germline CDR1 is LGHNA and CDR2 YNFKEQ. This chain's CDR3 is CASSPPGQLQETQYF. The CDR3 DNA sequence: TGTGCCAGCAGCCCGCCGGGACAGCTTCAAGAGACCCAGTACTTC.

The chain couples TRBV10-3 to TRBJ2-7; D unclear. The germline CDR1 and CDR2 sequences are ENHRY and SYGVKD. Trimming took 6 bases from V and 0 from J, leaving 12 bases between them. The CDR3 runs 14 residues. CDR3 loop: CAISPGPRSYEQYF. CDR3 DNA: TGTGCCATCAGCCCAGGTCCGCGCTCCTACGAGCAGTACTTC.

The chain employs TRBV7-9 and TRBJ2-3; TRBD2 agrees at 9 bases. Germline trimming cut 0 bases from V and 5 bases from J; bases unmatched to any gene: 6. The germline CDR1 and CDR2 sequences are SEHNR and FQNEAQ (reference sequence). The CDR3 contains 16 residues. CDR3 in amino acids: CASSLAPLAGRDTQYF. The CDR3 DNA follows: TGTGCCAGCAGCTTAGCCCCTCTAGCGGGAAGAGATACGCAGTATTTT.

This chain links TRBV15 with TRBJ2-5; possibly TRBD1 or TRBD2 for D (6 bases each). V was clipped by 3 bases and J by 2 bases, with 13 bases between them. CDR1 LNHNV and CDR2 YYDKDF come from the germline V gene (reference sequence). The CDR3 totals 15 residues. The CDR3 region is CATSSHKGGQETQYF. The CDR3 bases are TGTGCCACCAGCAGCCACAAGGGGGGACAAGAGACCCAGTACTTC.

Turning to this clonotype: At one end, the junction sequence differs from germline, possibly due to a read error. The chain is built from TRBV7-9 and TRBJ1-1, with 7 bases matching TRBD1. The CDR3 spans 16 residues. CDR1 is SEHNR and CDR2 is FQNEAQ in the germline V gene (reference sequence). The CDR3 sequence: CASTLSMKGANTEAFF. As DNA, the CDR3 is TGTGCCAGCACCTTAAGTATGAAGGGGGCGAACACTGAAGCTTTCTTT.

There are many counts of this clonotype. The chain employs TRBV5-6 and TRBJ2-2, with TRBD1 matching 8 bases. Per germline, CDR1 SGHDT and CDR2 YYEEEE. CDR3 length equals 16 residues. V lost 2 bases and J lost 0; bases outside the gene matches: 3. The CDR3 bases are TGTGCCAGCAGCTTACCGGGACAGGCGAACACCGGGGAGCTGTTTTTT. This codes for CASSLPGQANTGELFF.

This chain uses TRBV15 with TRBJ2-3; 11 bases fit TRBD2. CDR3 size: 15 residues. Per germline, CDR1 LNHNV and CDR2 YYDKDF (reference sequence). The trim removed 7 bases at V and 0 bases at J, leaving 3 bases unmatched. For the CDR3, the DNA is TGTGCCACCAAGGGACTAGCGGATAGCACAGATACGCAGTATTTT. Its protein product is CATKGLADSTDTQYF.

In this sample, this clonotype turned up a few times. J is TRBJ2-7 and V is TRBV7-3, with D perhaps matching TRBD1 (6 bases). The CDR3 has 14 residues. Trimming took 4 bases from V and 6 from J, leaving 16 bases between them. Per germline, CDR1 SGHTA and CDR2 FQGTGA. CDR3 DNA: TGTGCCAGCAGCTCGGACAGCCTTAGCTCCGAGCAGTACTTC. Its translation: CASSSDSLSSEQYF.

CDR3 sequence: CASSLPRSNEQFF. The CDR3 nucleotides read TGTGCCAGCAGCTTGCCCCGAAGCAATGAGCAGTTCTTC. The chain is built from TRBV5-6 and TRBJ2-1, with unresolved D. Germline loops: CDR1 SGHDT, CDR2 YYEEEE. V lost 1 base and J lost 6, with 8 bases in between. This CDR3 has 13 amino acids.

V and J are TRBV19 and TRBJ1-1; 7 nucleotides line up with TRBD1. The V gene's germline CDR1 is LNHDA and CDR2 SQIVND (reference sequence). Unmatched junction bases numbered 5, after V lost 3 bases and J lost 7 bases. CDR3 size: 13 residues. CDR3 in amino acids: CASSIAGQSEAFF. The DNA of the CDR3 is TGTGCCAGTAGTATCGCGGGACAGAGTGAAGCTTTCTTT.

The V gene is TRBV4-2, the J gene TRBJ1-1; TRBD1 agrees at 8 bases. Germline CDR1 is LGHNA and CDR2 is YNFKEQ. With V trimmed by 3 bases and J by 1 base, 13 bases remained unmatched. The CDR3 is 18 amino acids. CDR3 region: CASSHGRTGSDRNTEAFF. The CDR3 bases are TGTGCCAGCAGCCATGGACGGACAGGGAGTGATAGGAACACTGAAGCTTTCTTT.

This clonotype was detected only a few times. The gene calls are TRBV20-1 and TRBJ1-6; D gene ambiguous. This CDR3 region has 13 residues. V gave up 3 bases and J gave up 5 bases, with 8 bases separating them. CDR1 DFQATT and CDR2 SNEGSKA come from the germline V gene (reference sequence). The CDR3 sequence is CSASRPDNSPLHF. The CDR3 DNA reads TGCAGTGCTAGTAGGCCAGATAATTCACCCCTCCACTTT.

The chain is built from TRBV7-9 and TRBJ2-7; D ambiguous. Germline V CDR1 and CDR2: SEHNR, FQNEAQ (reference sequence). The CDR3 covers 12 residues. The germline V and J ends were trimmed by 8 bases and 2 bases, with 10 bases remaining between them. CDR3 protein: CASGLGTYEQYF. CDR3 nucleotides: TGTGCCAGCGGGCTGGGCACCTACGAGCAGTACTTC.

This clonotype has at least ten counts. This chain's CDR3 is CASQDGGGLDEQYF. CDR3 DNA: TGCGCCAGCCAGGACGGGGGCGGGTTGGACGAGCAGTACTTC. The chain has TRBV5-1 and TRBJ2-7; D may correspond to TRBD1 or TRBD2 (6 bases each). V was pared by 7 bases and J by 5 bases, with 19 bases between. CDR3 length equals 14 residues. From germline, CDR1 is SGHRS and CDR2 YFSETQ.

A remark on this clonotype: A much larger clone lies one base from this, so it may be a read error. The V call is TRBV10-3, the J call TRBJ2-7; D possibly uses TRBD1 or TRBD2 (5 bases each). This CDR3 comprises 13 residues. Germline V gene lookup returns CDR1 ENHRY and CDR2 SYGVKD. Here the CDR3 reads CANSEWGSYEQYF. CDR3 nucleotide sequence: TGTGCCAACAGTGAATGGGGGTCCTACGAGCAGTACTTC.